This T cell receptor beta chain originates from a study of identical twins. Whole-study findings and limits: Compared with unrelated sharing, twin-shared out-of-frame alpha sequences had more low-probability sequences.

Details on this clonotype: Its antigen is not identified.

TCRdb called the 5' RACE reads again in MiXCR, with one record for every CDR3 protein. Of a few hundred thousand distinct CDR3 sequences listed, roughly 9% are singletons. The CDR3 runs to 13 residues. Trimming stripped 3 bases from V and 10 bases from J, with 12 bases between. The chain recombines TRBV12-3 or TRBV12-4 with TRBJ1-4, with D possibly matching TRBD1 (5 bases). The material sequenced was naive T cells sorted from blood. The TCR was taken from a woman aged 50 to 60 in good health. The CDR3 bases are TGTGCCAGCAGTTTCCGGGACTCTCCAAAACTGTTTTTT. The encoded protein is CASSFRDSPKLFF.